This T cell receptor (beta chain) was captured in a study of T cell repertoires in cytomegalovirus infection. At the level of the study: Matching HLA type, along with CMV infection, was indicated by public TCR beta signatures.

The sample holds many counts of this clonotype. Its antigen is currently unknown. MiXCR, applied by TCRdb to the reads, yields one record per CDR3 protein. The table has around 260,000 distinct CDR3 sequences, roughly 26% seen once. The length of the CDR3 is 15 residues. In germline, CDR1 is MNHNS, CDR2 SASEGT. V lost 5 bases and J 0 bases, leaving 11 bases between the germline ends. Findings of the study overall: Totalled public TCR beta family frequency picked out people who carried CMV plus the relevant HLA. Dominant in the ex vivo response were TCR beta clonotypes restricted by HLA-C and specific for CMV.

This receptor was obtained from a human donor in good health (CMV status not recorded). Some clones in this sample may be carry-over from other donors' samples. The chain uses TRBV6-1 and TRBJ2-1; tentatively, D is TRBD1 (6 bases). The source material was PBMCs. CDR3 loop: CASSPQGGSYNEQFF. CDR3 nucleotide sequence: TGTGCCAGCAGTCCACAGGGCGGCTCCTACAATGAGCAGTTCTTC.